This TCR beta chain was recovered during a study of blood T cells in healthy people across ages. The study's findings and limits: Without sorted subsets, naive and antigen-experienced compartments could not be conclusively compared.

J gave up 2 bases and V 7 bases, and 11 bases lay outside the gene matches. Germline V gene sequence: CDR1 MDHEN, CDR2 SYDVKM. This CDR3 contains 15 residues. This clonotype was seen a few times. Its antigen is currently unknown. Sample-barcoded 5' priming and a J-beta primer mix drove a second PCR of roughly 7 to 11 cycles. TCRdb re-derived calls from the 5' RACE reads in MiXCR, one entry per CDR3 protein. There are some 1.8 million distinct CDR3 sequences in the sample; approximately 39% occur only once, and under 30% lies in the top ten. The sequencing sample was made of blood. The J gene is TRBJ2-7, the V gene TRBV28; 7 bases match TRBD1. The sequence was obtained from a human donor in good health. The CDR3 loop is CASNHYRGPPYEQYF. CDR3 DNA sequence: TGTGCCAGCAACCACTACAGGGGACCCCCCTACGAGCAGTACTTC. Variable domain in full (rest from reference TRBV28 and TRBJ2-7): DVKVTQSSRYLVKRTGEKVFLECVQDMDHENMFWYRQDPGLGLRLIYFSYDVKMKEKGDIPEGYSVSREKKERFSLILESASTNQTSMYLCASNHYRGPPYEQYFGPGTRLTVT.